A single sample gave rise to the 2 T cell receptor beta chains below, sequenced in a study of blood T cell repertoires in COVID-19. Profiling relied on immunoSEQ multiplex PCR, and the TCRdb table lists in-frame clones only, not all of them. The sample includes about 100,000 clones, about 90% of them seen just once. Sequences were obtained from peripheral blood. Receptors originate from a human donor with active COVID-19. The donor label of this sample is uncertain.

The V and J genes are TRBV29-1 and TRBJ1-1; TRBD1 matches 10 bases. The CDR3 consists of 14 residues. Germline V gene data show CDR1 as SQVTM and CDR2 as ANQGSEA. V lost 4 bases, J lost 2 bases, and 4 bases stayed unmatched. This chain's CDR3 is CSVGQGAGNTEAFF. The CDR3 nucleotides read TGCAGCGTTGGACAGGGGGCAGGAAACACTGAAGCTTTCTTT.

The J gene is TRBJ2-7, the V gene TRBV11-3; 9 bases are shared with TRBD2. This CDR3 has 16 residues. J lost 2 bases, V lost 0 bases, and 5 bases had no gene match. The germline V gene encodes CDR1 SGHNT and CDR2 YENEEA. The CDR3 protein is CASSLERGGGTYEQYF. The CDR3 DNA reads as TGTGCCAGCAGCTTAGAACGCGGGGGGGGGACCTACGAGCAGTACTTC. Filled out from reference TRBV11-3 and TRBJ2-7, the complete variable domain reads EAGVVQSPRYKIIEKKQPVAFWCNPISGHNTLYWYLQNLGQGPELLIRYENEEAVDDSQLPKDRFSAERLKGVDSTLKIQPAELGDSAVYLCASSLERGGGTYEQYFGPGTRLTVT.